The 15 T cell receptor beta chains presented below share a single source sample, sequenced in a study of T cell responses to AZD1222 COVID-19 vaccine. The method was immunoSEQ multiplex PCR; TCRdb's version includes in-frame clones alone and lacks a portion of them. The sample includes some 180,000 clones, about nine tenths seen only once; the top ten take approximately 1.9%. The sequenced sample was peripheral blood, obtained 28 days after the second AZD1222 dose. These receptors were obtained from an adult who received the AZD1222 COVID-19 vaccine.

This clone came up once. V gene TRBV10-3 combines with J gene TRBJ2-1; 12 nucleotides match TRBD1. Germline V gene sequence: CDR1 ENHRY, CDR2 SYGVKD. V lost 5 bases and J lost 5; bases outside the gene matches: 10. This CDR3 is built from 17 residues. The CDR3 loop reads CAISQKPGQGAHNEQFF. In DNA, the CDR3 is TGTGCCATCAGTCAAAAACCGGGACAGGGGGCCCACAATGAGCAGTTCTTC.

A single count supports this clone. The gene calls are TRBV6-4 and TRBJ1-2; D unresolved. Trimming took off 0 bases at V and 4 bases at J, with 9 bases between the two ends. The V gene's germline CDR1 is MRHNA and CDR2 SNTAGT. This CDR3 spans 14 amino acids. CDR3 nucleotide sequence: TGTGCCAGCAGTGACTCTTCGCAGTCCTATGGCTACACCTTC. This sequence encodes CASSDSSQSYGYTF.

V and J are TRBV21-1 and TRBJ1-1; the table assigns TRBD1, which was not confirmed against the DNA. TRBV21-1 is listed as a pseudogene. This CDR3 is 15 amino acids long. This chain's CDR3 is CASSKAPDMNTEAFF. CDR3 bases: TGTGCCAGCAGCAAAGCCCCAGACATGAACACTGAAGCTTTCTTT.

The V and J genes are TRBV7-3 and TRBJ2-2, with unresolved D. The V gene lost 5 bases and the J gene lost 8 bases, with 18 bases spanning the gap. CDR3 length: 15 residues. Germline V gene sequence: CDR1 SGHTA, CDR2 FQGTGA. CDR3 residues: CASSPRQAVAGELFF. For the CDR3, the DNA is TGTGCCAGCAGCCCCCGGCAGGCCGTGGCGGGGGAGCTGTTTTTT.

This chain connects TRBV3-1 (or the pseudogene TRBV3-2) to TRBJ2-3; D is unresolved. The V end lost 4 bases, the J end lost 1 base, and 12 bases lay between the germline ends. The CDR3 has 15 residues. CDR1 and CDR2 from the germline V gene are LGHDT and YNNKEL (reference sequence). DNA for the CDR3: TGTGCCAGCAGCCCTCGCAGCTCCCGCACAGATACGCAGTATTTT. Translated: CASSPRSSRTDTQYF.

This chain joins TRBV7-9 and TRBJ1-3, with a tentative D call TRBD1 (5 bases). The germline V gene encodes CDR1 SEHNR and CDR2 FQNEAQ (reference sequence). The CDR3 has 14 amino acids. Trimming cost V 2 bases and J 3 bases, with 8 bases left between them. CDR3 region: CASSLQGGGNTIYF. The DNA of the CDR3 is TGTGCCAGCAGCTTACAGGGTGGTGGAAACACCATATATTTT.

The chain is built from TRBV14 and TRBJ2-5, with D uncertain. V was cut by 1 base and J by 10 bases, with 13 bases left in between. This CDR3 comprises 13 residues. The germline V gene encodes CDR1 SGHDN and CDR2 FVKESK. The CDR3 reads CASSQGEGANQYF. CDR3 DNA: TGTGCCAGCAGCCAAGGCGAAGGAGCGAACCAGTACTTC.

V usage is TRBV7-3 and J usage is TRBJ2-2; 12 nucleotides agree with TRBD2. The CDR3 length is 18 residues. Germline assignment: CDR1 SGHTA and CDR2 FQGTGA. Germline trimming cut 1 base from V and 6 bases from J; bases unmatched to any gene: 9. CDR3 DNA sequence: TGTGCCAGCAGCTTAAGGGACAAGACTAGCGGGAGACCCGGGGAGCTGTTTTTT. It is translated as CASSLRDKTSGRPGELFF.

The V call is TRBV28, the J call TRBJ2-7, with 10 bases lining up with TRBD1. Germline V lookup: CDR1 MDHEN, CDR2 SYDVKM. Unmatched junction bases numbered 12, after V lost 6 bases and J lost 4 bases. The CDR3 totals 16 residues. CDR3 DNA sequence: TGTGCCAGCAGCCTTCGCTCGGGACAGGGGATATACGAGCAGTACTTC. Protein sequence: CASSLRSGQGIYEQYF.

The chain carries TRBV21-1 and TRBJ2-5; no check of the table's D call, TRBD1, against the DNA was made. TRBV21-1 is a recognized pseudogene. This CDR3 has 14 amino acids. The CDR3 coding sequence is TGTGCCAGCAGCAAGGACAGGCAGCAAGAGACCCAGTACTTC. Its protein product is CASSKDRQQETQYF.

The V gene is TRBV7-2, the J gene TRBJ2-1, with TRBD2 identical over 9 bases. CDR3 length: 16 residues. Germline CDR1 is SGHTA and CDR2 is FQGNSA. The ends lost 3 bases at V and 7 bases at J; junction bases unmatched: 10. The CDR3 coding sequence is TGTGCCAGCAGCTTGAATGGCGGGGGGGCAGGGAATGAGCAGTTCTTC. Protein sequence: CASSLNGGGAGNEQFF.

The J gene is TRBJ2-6, the V gene TRBV19; D possibly uses TRBD1 or TRBD2 (6 bases each). V was trimmed by 6 bases and J by 0 bases, leaving 15 bases between them. CDR3 length: 17 residues. Germline V CDR1 and CDR2: LNHDA, SQIVND (reference sequence). DNA of the CDR3: TGTGCCAGTAGACGGCGGGACACCCGCTCTGGGGCCAACGTCCTGACTTTC. This translates into CASRRRDTRSGANVLTF.

The gene calls are TRBV5-1 and TRBJ1-2; possible D gene TRBD1, 5 bases. The CDR3 consists of 14 residues. Trimming stripped 3 bases from V and 0 bases from J, with 9 bases between. Germline CDR1 is SGHRS and CDR2 is YFSETQ. The CDR3 protein is CASSSGHTNYGYTF. The CDR3 region has the DNA TGCGCCAGCAGCTCTGGACACACTAACTATGGCTACACCTTC.

The chain couples TRBV24-1 to TRBJ2-7; 10 nucleotides match TRBD2. The CDR3 loop spans 14 amino acids. V lost 8 bases and J lost 2; bases outside the gene matches: 5. CDR1 is KGHDR, CDR2 SFDVKD, per germline. CDR3 amino acids: CATTTSGNTYEQYF. The CDR3 DNA reads as TGTGCCACCACTACTAGCGGGAACACCTACGAGCAGTACTTC.

V usage is TRBV12-5 and J usage is TRBJ2-2; TRBD2 matches at 8 bases. Germline V gene data show CDR1 as LGHNT and CDR2 as FRNRAP. The CDR3 covers 15 residues. J was trimmed by 4 bases and V by 3 bases; bases with no gene match: 4. CDR3 in amino acids: CASGFWREATGELFF. The CDR3 DNA is TGTGCTAGTGGTTTTTGGCGGGAGGCCACCGGGGAGCTGTTTTTT.